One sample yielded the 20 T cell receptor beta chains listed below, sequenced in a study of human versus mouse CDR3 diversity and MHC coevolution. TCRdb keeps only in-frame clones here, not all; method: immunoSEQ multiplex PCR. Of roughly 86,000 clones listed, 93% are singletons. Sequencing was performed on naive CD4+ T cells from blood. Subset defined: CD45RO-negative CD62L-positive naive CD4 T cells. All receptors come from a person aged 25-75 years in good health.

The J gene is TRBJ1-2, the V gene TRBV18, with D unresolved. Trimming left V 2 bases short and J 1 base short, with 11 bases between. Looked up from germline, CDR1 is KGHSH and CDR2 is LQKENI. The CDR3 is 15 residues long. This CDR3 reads CASSPGQPHNYGYTF. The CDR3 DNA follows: TGTGCCAGCTCACCAGGGCAGCCCCATAACTATGGCTACACCTTC.

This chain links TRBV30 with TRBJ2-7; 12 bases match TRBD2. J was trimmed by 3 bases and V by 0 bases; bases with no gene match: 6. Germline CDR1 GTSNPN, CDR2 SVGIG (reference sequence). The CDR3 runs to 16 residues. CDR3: CAWSVRLAGVGYEQYF. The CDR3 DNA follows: TGTGCCTGGAGTGTGAGACTAGCGGGAGTCGGCTACGAGCAGTACTTC.

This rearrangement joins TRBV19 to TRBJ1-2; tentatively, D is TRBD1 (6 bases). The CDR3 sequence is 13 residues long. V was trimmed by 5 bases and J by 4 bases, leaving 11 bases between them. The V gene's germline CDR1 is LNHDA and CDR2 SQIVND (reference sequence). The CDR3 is CASSLDSLYGYTF. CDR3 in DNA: TGTGCCAGTAGTTTGGACAGTCTCTATGGCTACACCTTC.

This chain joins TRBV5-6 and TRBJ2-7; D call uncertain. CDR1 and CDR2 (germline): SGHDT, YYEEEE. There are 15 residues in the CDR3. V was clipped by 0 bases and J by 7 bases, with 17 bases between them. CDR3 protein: CASSLEQTLRREQYF. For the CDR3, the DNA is TGTGCCAGCAGCTTGGAACAGACCTTACGTCGTGAGCAGTACTTC.

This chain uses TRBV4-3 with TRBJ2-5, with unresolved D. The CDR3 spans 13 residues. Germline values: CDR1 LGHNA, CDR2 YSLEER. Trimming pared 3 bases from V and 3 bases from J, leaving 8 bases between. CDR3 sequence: CASSQVIEETQYF. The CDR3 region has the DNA TGCGCCAGCAGCCAGGTAATAGAAGAGACCCAGTACTTC.

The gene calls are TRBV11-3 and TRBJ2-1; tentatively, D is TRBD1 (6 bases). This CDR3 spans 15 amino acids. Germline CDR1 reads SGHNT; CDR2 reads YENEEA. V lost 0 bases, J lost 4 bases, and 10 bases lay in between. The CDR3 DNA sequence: TGTGCCAGCAGCTTAGAGAACAGGGTATACAATGAGCAGTTCTTC. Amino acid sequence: CASSLENRVYNEQFF.

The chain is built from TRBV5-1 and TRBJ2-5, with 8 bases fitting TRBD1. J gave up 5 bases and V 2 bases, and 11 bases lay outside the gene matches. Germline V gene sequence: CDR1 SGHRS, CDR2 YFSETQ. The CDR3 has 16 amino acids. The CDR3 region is CASSFSDQGAGETQYF. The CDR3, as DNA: TGCGCCAGCAGCTTTAGTGACCAGGGGGCAGGGGAGACCCAGTACTTC.

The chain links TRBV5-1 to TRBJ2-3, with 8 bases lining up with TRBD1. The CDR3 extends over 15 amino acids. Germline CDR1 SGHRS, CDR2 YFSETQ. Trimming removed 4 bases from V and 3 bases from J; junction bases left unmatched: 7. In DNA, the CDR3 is TGCGCCAGCAGCGCAGGACAGGGTGGGACAGATACGCAGTATTTT. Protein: CASSAGQGGTDTQYF.

The CDR3 coding sequence is TGTGCCAGCAGCGGATTTGACAGGGAGAACACCGGGGAGCTGTTTTTT. It is translated as CASSGFDRENTGELFF. The rearrangement uses TRBV7-9 and TRBJ2-2, with TRBD1 matching 7 bases. Germline V gene sequence: CDR1 SEHNR, CDR2 FQNEAQ (reference sequence). This CDR3 has 16 residues. With V trimmed by 5 bases and J by 1 base, 7 bases remained unmatched.

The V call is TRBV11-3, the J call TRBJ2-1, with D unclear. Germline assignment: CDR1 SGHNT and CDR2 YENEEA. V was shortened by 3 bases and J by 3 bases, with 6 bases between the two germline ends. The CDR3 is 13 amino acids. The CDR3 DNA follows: TGTGCCAGCAGCTTGACTGACTACAATGAGCAGTTCTTC. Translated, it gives CASSLTDYNEQFF.

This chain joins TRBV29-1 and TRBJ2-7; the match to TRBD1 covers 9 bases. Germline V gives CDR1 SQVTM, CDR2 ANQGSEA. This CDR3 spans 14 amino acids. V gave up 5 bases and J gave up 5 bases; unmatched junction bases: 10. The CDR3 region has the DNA TGCAGCGTTTCGGGACAGGGCGTGATAAACGAGCAGTACTTC. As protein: CSVSGQGVINEQYF.

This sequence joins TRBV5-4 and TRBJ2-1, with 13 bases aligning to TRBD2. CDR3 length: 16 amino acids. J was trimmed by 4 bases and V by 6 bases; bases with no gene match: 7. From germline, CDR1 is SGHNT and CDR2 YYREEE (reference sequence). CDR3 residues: CASIDTSGRGYNEQFF. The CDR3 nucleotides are TGTGCCAGCATCGATACTAGCGGGAGGGGTTACAATGAGCAGTTCTTC.

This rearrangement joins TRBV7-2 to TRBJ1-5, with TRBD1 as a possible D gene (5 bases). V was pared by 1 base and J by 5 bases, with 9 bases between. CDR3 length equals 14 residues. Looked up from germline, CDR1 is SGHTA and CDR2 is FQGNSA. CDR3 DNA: TGTGCCAGCAGCTTAGAGAGCAGGGATCAGCCCCAGCATTTT. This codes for CASSLESRDQPQHF.

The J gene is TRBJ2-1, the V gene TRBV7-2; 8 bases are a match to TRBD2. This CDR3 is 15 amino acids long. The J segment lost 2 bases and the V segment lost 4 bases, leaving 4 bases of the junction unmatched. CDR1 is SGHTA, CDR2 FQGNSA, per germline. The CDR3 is CASSYSGGPYNEQFF. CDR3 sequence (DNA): TGTGCCAGCAGCTACTCGGGGGGGCCCTACAATGAGCAGTTCTTC.

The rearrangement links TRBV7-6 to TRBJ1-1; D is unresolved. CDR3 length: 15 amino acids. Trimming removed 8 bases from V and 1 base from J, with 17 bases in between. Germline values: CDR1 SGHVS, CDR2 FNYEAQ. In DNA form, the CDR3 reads TGTGCCAGCCGAGGCCGTCTCGGGGAGAACACTGAAGCTTTCTTT. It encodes CASRGRLGENTEAFF. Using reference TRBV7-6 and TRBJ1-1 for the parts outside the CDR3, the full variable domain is GAGVSQSPRYKVTKRGQDVALRCDPISGHVSLYWYRQALGQGPEFLTYFNYEAQQDKSGLPNDRFSAERPEGSISTLTIQRTEQRDSAMYRCASRGRLGENTEAFFGQGTRLTVV.

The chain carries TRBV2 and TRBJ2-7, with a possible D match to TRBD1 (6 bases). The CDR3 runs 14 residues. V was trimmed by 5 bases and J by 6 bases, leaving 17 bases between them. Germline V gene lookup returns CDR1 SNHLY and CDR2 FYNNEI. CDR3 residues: CASSTPRGLSEQYF. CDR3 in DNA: TGTGCCAGCAGTACCCCCAGGGGATTATCCGAGCAGTACTTC. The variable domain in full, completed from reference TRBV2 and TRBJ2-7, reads EPEVTQTPSHQVTQMGQEVILRCVPISNHLYFYWYRQILGQKVEFLVSFYNNEISEKSEIFDDQFSVERPDGSNFTLKIRSTKLEDSAMYFCASSTPRGLSEQYFGPGTRLTVT.

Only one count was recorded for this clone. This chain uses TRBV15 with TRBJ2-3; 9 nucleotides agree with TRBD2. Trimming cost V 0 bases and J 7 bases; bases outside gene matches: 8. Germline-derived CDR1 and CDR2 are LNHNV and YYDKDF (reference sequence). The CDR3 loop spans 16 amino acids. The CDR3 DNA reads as TGTGCCACCAGCAGAGATAGGAGCGGGGGGTGGTATACGCAGTATTTT. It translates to CATSRDRSGGWYTQYF.

This CDR3 reads CASSQEGQGPDTQYF. The DNA of the CDR3 is TGCGCCAGCAGCCAAGAGGGACAGGGTCCAGATACGCAGTATTTT. The chain combines TRBV4-3 with TRBJ2-3; 9 bases agree with TRBD1. Trimming at V came to 0 bases and at J to 4 bases, leaving 2 bases not matched to a gene. The CDR3 contains 15 residues. From germline, CDR1 is LGHNA and CDR2 YSLEER.

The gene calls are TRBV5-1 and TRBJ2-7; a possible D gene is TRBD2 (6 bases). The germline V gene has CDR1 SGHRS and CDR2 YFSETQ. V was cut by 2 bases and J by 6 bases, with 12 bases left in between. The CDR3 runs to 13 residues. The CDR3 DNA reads TGCGCCAGCAGCTTTGCTGGGGGGTTCGAGCAGTACTTC. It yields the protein CASSFAGGFEQYF.

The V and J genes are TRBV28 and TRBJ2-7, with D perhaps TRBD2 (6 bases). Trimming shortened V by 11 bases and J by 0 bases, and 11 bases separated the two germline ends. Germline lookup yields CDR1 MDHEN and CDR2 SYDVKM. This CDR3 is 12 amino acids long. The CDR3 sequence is CARDLGSYEQYF. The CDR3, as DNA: TGTGCCCGGGACTTGGGCTCCTACGAGCAGTACTTC.